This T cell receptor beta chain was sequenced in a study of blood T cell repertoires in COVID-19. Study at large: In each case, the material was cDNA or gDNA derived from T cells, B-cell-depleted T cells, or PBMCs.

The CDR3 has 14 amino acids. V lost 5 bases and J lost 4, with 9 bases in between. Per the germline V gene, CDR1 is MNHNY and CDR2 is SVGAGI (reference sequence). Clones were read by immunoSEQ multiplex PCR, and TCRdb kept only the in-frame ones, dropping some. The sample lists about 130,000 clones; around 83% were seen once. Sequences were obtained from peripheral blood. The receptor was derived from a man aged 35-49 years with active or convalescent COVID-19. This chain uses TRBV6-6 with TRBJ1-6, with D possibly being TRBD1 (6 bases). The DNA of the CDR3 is TGTGCCAGCAGTATGACAGGTTATAATTCACCCCTCCACTTT. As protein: CASSMTGYNSPLHF.